This T cell receptor (beta chain) was identified during a study of T cell responses to AZD1222 COVID-19 vaccine. The V gene lost 4 bases and the J gene lost 1 base, with 10 bases spanning the gap. The CDR3 extends over 14 amino acids. Germline V CDR1 and CDR2: MNHEY, SMNVEV (reference sequence). Method: immunoSEQ multiplex PCR; TCRdb's copy keeps in-frame clones and lacks some. There are over 110,000 clones in the sample; 91% occur only once, and roughly 3.1% lies in the top ten. The sequencing used peripheral blood, collected on day 0 of AZD1222 vaccination. The chain joins TRBV27 to TRBJ2-5; D call uncertain. The receptor was derived from an adult in good health. In DNA form, the CDR3 reads TGTGCCAGCAGTTCCTGGACGGGCCAAGAGACCCAGTACTTC. It translates to CASSSWTGQETQYF.